Listed here are 3 T cell receptor beta chains from one sample, sequenced in a study of human T cells and chemical hapten exposure. The time point was: pre-sensitization, week 0. Treatment given: therapeutic diphenylcyclopropenone sensitization with weekly scalp DPC. TCRdb recomputed calls from the RACE reads with MiXCR, one row per CDR3 protein. The repertoire holds 300,000 to 450,000 distinct CDR3 sequences, with roughly 6% as singletons. The material was whole blood, obtained in connection with sensitization to the hapten diphenylcyclopropenone (DPC). The receptors were sampled from a woman younger than 35 with alopecia areata. Some clones in this sample may be carry-over from other donors' samples.

Comment on this clonotype: At one of its ends the junction is not consistent with the germline gene, which may arise from a read error. The genes are TRBV7-9 and TRBJ2-1; possibly TRBD1 for D (5 bases). The CDR3 is made up of 15 amino acids. Germline values: CDR1 SEHNR, CDR2 FQNEAQ (reference sequence). Written as DNA, the CDR3 is TGTGCCAGCAGCTTCCTCTCCACAGGAGTTATTGAGCAGATCTTC. Its translation is CASSFLSTGVIEQIF.

The V call is TRBV25-1, the J call TRBJ1-5, with D possibly TRBD1 on 5 matching bases. The CDR3 sequence is 14 residues long. Germline CDR1 reads MGHDK; CDR2 reads SYGVNS. V lost 8 bases and J lost 7, with 18 bases in between. The CDR3 coding sequence is TGTGCCAGCTCCGATCGCAGGGTTCGGCAGCCCCAGCATTTT. It codes for CASSDRRVRQPQHF.

The V gene is TRBV18, the J gene TRBJ2-4; 12 nucleotides agree with TRBD2. The CDR3 has 17 residues. The V and J ends lost 3 bases and 7 bases, in that order; junction bases with no gene match: 10. Germline V lookup: CDR1 KGHSH, CDR2 LQKENI. The CDR3: CASSPLIGLAGTNIQYF. Written as DNA, the CDR3 is TGTGCCAGCTCACCGCTAATCGGACTAGCGGGGACTAACATTCAGTACTTC.